These 28 T cell receptor beta chains were sequenced from one sample in a study of cytomegalovirus exposure and HLA in healthy donors. The PCR contained 60 Vbeta and 13 Jbeta primers. Sequencing used immunoSEQ multiplex PCR; TCRdb keeps in-frame clones, though not all of them. This table holds about 37,000 clones, 82% found once. Sequencing was performed on PBMCs. These receptors all stem from a woman between 18 and 29 years old in good health and CMV-seropositive.

This chain joins TRBV5-5 and TRBJ2-7; 9 bases are shared with TRBD1. The CDR3 consists of 18 residues. Germline V gene sequence: CDR1 SGHKS, CDR2 YYEKEE (reference sequence). The ends lost 4 bases at V and 2 bases at J; junction bases unmatched: 16. The CDR3: CASSPGQGGGLAPYEQYF. The CDR3 DNA reads TGTGCCAGCAGCCCGGGACAGGGCGGAGGGCTAGCCCCCTACGAGCAGTACTTC.

The rearrangement links TRBV11-1 to TRBJ2-3; 14 bases line up with TRBD2. CDR3 length: 17 amino acids. The trim removed 4 bases at V and 5 bases at J, leaving 8 bases unmatched. Per the germline V gene, CDR1 is SGHAT and CDR2 is FQDESV (reference sequence). CDR3 amino acids: CASSWAGLAGGGDTQYF. CDR3 nucleotide sequence: TGTGCCAGCAGCTGGGCCGGACTAGCGGGAGGAGGAGATACGCAGTATTTT.

The chain carries TRBV28 and TRBJ2-5, with D perhaps TRBD1 (7 bases). The germline V and J ends were trimmed by 3 bases and 1 base, with 12 bases remaining between them. This CDR3 contains 15 residues. Germline V gives CDR1 MDHEN, CDR2 SYDVKM. The CDR3 DNA reads TGTGCCAGCAGTTTGGGGGGACAGATCCAAGAGACCCAGTACTTC. Its translation is CASSLGGQIQETQYF.

The V and J genes are TRBV6-1 and TRBJ2-1; no definite D call. V lost 3 bases and J lost 7, with 13 bases in between. The CDR3 has 14 residues. The germline V gene has CDR1 MNHNS and CDR2 SASEGT. The CDR3 loop reads CASSDRGEVNEQFF. CDR3 in DNA: TGTGCCAGCAGTGATAGAGGAGAAGTGAATGAGCAGTTCTTC.

A remark on this clone: The junction and the germline gene differ at one end; a read error may be behind it. This sequence joins TRBV7-7 and TRBJ2-5; TRBD1 agrees at 10 bases. Germline loops: CDR1 SSHAT, CDR2 FNYEAQ (reference sequence). This CDR3 contains 15 residues. The CDR3 protein is CASSSAGTGVETQYF. The DNA for the CDR3 is TGTGCTAGCAGCTCAGCCGGGACAGGGGTGGAGACCCAGTACTTC.

This clone turned up a few times. CDR3 protein: CASSEPGGGLSSYEQYF. CDR3 nucleotides: TGTGCCAGCAGCGAACCTGGGGGGGGGCTGAGCTCCTACGAGCAGTACTTC. This chain uses TRBV11-2 with TRBJ2-5; D is possibly TRBD2 (7 bases). The J call is in doubt because the DNA end fits TRBJ2-7 better. CDR3 length equals 17 residues. Germline CDR1 is SGHAT and CDR2 is FQNNGV.

The CDR3 DNA follows: TGTGCCAGTAAAAGCAGGGGGCTGACAGATACGCAGTATTTT. As protein: CASKSRGLTDTQYF. This chain joins TRBV19 and TRBJ2-3; 8 nucleotides agree with TRBD1. The CDR3 is made up of 14 amino acids. J lost 3 bases, V lost 7 bases, and 6 bases had no gene match. From germline, CDR1 is LNHDA and CDR2 SQIVND (reference sequence).

The rearrangement joins TRBV28 to TRBJ2-5; the match to TRBD1 covers 7 bases. The CDR3 consists of 18 residues. Germline CDR1 MDHEN, CDR2 SYDVKM. Trimming took 5 bases from V and 2 from J; bases not matched to a gene: 17. This CDR3 is CASSLNRGMGALQETQYF. For the CDR3, the DNA is TGTGCCAGCAGTCTGAACAGGGGTATGGGCGCCTTACAAGAGACCCAGTACTTC. The complete variable domain, with remaining parts taken from reference TRBV28 and TRBJ2-5, reads DVKVTQSSRYLVKRTGEKVFLECVQDMDHENMFWYRQDPGLGLRLIYFSYDVKMKEKGDIPEGYSVSREKKERFSLILESASTNQTSMYLCASSLNRGMGALQETQYFGPGTRLLVL.

The rearrangement uses TRBV27 and TRBJ2-7, with TRBD1 identical over 8 bases. This CDR3 contains 15 residues. Germline V lookup: CDR1 MNHEY, CDR2 SMNVEV (reference sequence). V was clipped by 4 bases and J by 3 bases; unmatched bases: 8. The CDR3 region is CASSYGQGHRYEQYF. The CDR3 DNA sequence: TGTGCCAGCAGTTACGGACAGGGCCACCGCTACGAGCAGTACTTC.

A few counts support this clone. V and J are TRBV27 and TRBJ2-3; 11 nucleotides line up with TRBD1. This CDR3 spans 16 amino acids. V gave up 5 bases and J gave up 3 bases; unmatched junction bases: 7. Germline CDR1 MNHEY, CDR2 SMNVEV (reference sequence). Here the CDR3 DNA reads TGTGCCAGCAGTCTAAGGACAGGGGGCTTGACAGATACGCAGTATTTT. Amino acids: CASSLRTGGLTDTQYF.

CDR3 coding DNA: TGTGCCAGCTCACCGGAGACAGGGTTGGGGGGCTACACCTTC. Its translation is CASSPETGLGGYTF. J is TRBJ1-2 and V is TRBV18, with 7 bases lining up with TRBD1. Germline V CDR1 and CDR2: KGHSH, LQKENI. The CDR3 sequence is 14 residues long. The junction had 9 bases not matched to a gene; V was cut back by 3 bases and J by 8 bases.

The chain has TRBV2 and TRBJ2-5; D is ambiguous. V was clipped by 8 bases and J by 1 base, with 11 bases between them. The CDR3 contains 13 residues. The germline V gene encodes CDR1 SNHLY and CDR2 FYNNEI. The CDR3 DNA follows: TGTGCCAGCTCTGGGCACCCCCAAGAGACCCAGTACTTC. Its protein is CASSGHPQETQYF.

The J gene is TRBJ1-2, the V gene TRBV19; the D is unclear. Per the germline V gene, CDR1 is LNHDA and CDR2 is SQIVND (reference sequence). Trimming removed 8 bases from V and 1 base from J, with 11 bases in between. The CDR3 is made up of 13 amino acids. CDR3 loop: CASQRHDNYGYTF. The CDR3 DNA sequence: TGTGCCAGTCAGCGGCACGATAACTATGGCTACACCTTC.

The rearrangement uses TRBV19 and TRBJ2-7; 8 bases are shared with TRBD2. The CDR3 loop spans 14 amino acids. V was clipped by 5 bases and J by 0 bases; unmatched bases: 3. CDR1 LNHDA and CDR2 SQIVND come from the germline V gene (reference sequence). The CDR3 protein is CASSAGGSSYEQYF. In nucleotides, the CDR3 is TGTGCCAGTAGTGCGGGAGGTAGCTCCTACGAGCAGTACTTC.

The chain has TRBV19 and TRBJ2-7; TRBD1 aligns across 10 bases. V lost 8 bases, J lost 3 bases, and 10 bases stayed unmatched. The germline V gene encodes CDR1 LNHDA and CDR2 SQIVND (reference sequence). This CDR3 has 15 residues. The CDR3 nucleotides read TGTGCCAGTGGCTCCCCCGGGACAGGGGTCTACGAGCAGTACTTC. It encodes CASGSPGTGVYEQYF.

V and J are TRBV6-1 and TRBJ2-7; a possible D gene is TRBD1 (6 bases). The CDR3 is made up of 13 amino acids. CDR1 is MNHNS and CDR2 is SASEGT in the germline V gene. V shed 6 bases and J shed 2 bases, with 11 bases lying between them. The chain's CDR3 is CASSQGNAYEQYF. Written as DNA, the CDR3 is TGTGCCAGCAGCCAGGGGAATGCCTACGAGCAGTACTTC.

The chain combines TRBV29-1 with TRBJ1-4; weak D call: TRBD1 (5 bases). This CDR3 contains 13 residues. V was shortened by 7 bases and J by 2 bases, with 11 bases between the two germline ends. Germline lookup yields CDR1 SQVTM and CDR2 ANQGSEA. The CDR3 DNA is TGCAGCGCAACCCGACAGACTAATGAAAAACTGTTTTTT. As protein: CSATRQTNEKLFF.

This chain links TRBV6-4 with TRBJ2-1, with 12 nucleotides matching TRBD2. V shed 2 bases and J 6 bases; nucleotides not matched to a gene: 8. Germline assignment: CDR1 MRHNA and CDR2 SNTAGT. The CDR3 has 17 residues. CDR3 bases: TGTGCCAGCAGTGACACCCCCTTGACTAGCGGGAGCAATGAGCAGTTCTTC. Protein product: CASSDTPLTSGSNEQFF.

The chain is built from TRBV11-1 and TRBJ2-7; 7 bases are shared with TRBD1. The CDR3 is 15 residues long. The ends lost 1 base at V and 2 bases at J; junction bases unmatched: 5. Germline V gene data show CDR1 as SGHAT and CDR2 as FQDESV (reference sequence). The CDR3 loop is CASSLGWDRPYEQYF. The CDR3 DNA reads as TGTGCCAGCAGCTTAGGTTGGGACAGACCCTACGAGCAGTACTTC.

The rearrangement uses TRBV9 and TRBJ1-2, with D possibly being TRBD1 (5 bases). The CDR3 is made up of 14 amino acids. The germline V and J ends were trimmed by 2 bases and 5 bases, with 13 bases remaining between them. Germline CDR1 reads SGDLS; CDR2 reads YYNGEE. CDR3 protein: CASSVGGASYGYTF. DNA of the CDR3: TGTGCCAGCAGCGTGGGAGGGGCTAGTTATGGCTACACCTTC.

The rearrangement uses TRBV7-8 and TRBJ1-1; the D is unclear. The CDR3 has 11 amino acids. Germline assignment: CDR1 SGHVS and CDR2 FQNEAQ. Trimming removed 5 bases from V and 8 bases from J, with 9 bases in between. CDR3 amino acids: CASSPGLEAFF. The CDR3, as DNA: TGTGCCAGCAGCCCGGGGTTGGAAGCTTTCTTT.

The chain has TRBV4-3 and TRBJ2-7, with D possibly matching TRBD2 (5 bases). Per the germline V gene, CDR1 is LGHNA and CDR2 is YSLEER. Trimming took off 1 base at V and 4 bases at J, with 8 bases between the two ends. The CDR3 spans 13 residues. The DNA for the CDR3 is TGCGCCAGCAGCCAAGGAATAGCGTACGAGCAGTACTTC. It is translated as CASSQGIAYEQYF.

This chain links TRBV4-3 with TRBJ2-2, with D maybe TRBD1 (7 bases). CDR1 and CDR2 from the germline V gene are LGHNA and YSLEER. This CDR3 comprises 15 residues. V was shortened by 0 bases and J by 12 bases, with 17 bases between the two germline ends. The CDR3 protein is CASSQDSAGGIKLFF. CDR3 DNA sequence: TGCGCCAGCAGCCAAGACTCGGCAGGGGGGATAAAGCTGTTTTTT.

The count of this clone is one. The J gene is TRBJ2-2, the V gene TRBV6-5; D not certain. The CDR3 contains 14 residues. Germline CDR1 and CDR2: MNHEY and SVGAGI. Trimming cost V 4 bases and J 5 bases, with 11 bases left between them. The CDR3 DNA reads TGTGCCAGCAGTTTTCGGAGTGGGACCGGGGAGCTGTTTTTT. The encoded protein is CASSFRSGTGELFF.

The chain recombines TRBV7-8 with TRBJ2-2; D remains unclear. The CDR3 has 15 residues. The germline gives CDR1 SGHVS, CDR2 FQNEAQ. With 2 bases removed from V and 2 bases from J, the gap between germline ends came to 9 bases. DNA of the CDR3: TGTGCCAGCAGCTTATTCGGTGTCAACACCGGGGAGCTGTTTTTT. This codes for CASSLFGVNTGELFF.

V gene TRBV4-3 combines with J gene TRBJ1-2, with TRBD1 identical over 8 bases. Losses at the gene ends were 4 bases for V and 8 bases for J; bases not matched to a gene: 12. Germline V gene sequence: CDR1 LGHNA, CDR2 YSLEER. This CDR3 region has 15 residues. The CDR3 region is CASSRNTGGPAGYTF. CDR3 sequence (DNA): TGCGCCAGCAGCCGCAACACAGGGGGACCCGCGGGCTACACCTTC.

In its sample, this clone was seen once. J is TRBJ1-5 and V is TRBV19; 10 positions agree with TRBD1. This CDR3 comprises 18 residues. Per the germline V gene, CDR1 is LNHDA and CDR2 is SQIVND (reference sequence). The V gene end was trimmed by 7 bases and the J gene end by 1 base; junction bases not matched to a gene: 13. The CDR3 DNA follows: TGTGCCAGTAACAAAACCACGACAGGGGGCGGAAGCAATCAGCCCCAGCATTTT. Protein product: CASNKTTTGGGSNQPQHF.

This rearrangement joins TRBV11-2 to TRBJ1-1, with 8 nucleotides matching TRBD1. Germline lookup yields CDR1 SGHAT and CDR2 FQNNGV. The CDR3 consists of 15 residues. The ends lost 5 bases at V and 1 base at J; junction bases unmatched: 6. The CDR3 DNA reads as TGTGCCAGCAGCGGGGCGACAGGGGCGAACACTGAAGCTTTCTTT. Translated, it gives CASSGATGANTEAFF.